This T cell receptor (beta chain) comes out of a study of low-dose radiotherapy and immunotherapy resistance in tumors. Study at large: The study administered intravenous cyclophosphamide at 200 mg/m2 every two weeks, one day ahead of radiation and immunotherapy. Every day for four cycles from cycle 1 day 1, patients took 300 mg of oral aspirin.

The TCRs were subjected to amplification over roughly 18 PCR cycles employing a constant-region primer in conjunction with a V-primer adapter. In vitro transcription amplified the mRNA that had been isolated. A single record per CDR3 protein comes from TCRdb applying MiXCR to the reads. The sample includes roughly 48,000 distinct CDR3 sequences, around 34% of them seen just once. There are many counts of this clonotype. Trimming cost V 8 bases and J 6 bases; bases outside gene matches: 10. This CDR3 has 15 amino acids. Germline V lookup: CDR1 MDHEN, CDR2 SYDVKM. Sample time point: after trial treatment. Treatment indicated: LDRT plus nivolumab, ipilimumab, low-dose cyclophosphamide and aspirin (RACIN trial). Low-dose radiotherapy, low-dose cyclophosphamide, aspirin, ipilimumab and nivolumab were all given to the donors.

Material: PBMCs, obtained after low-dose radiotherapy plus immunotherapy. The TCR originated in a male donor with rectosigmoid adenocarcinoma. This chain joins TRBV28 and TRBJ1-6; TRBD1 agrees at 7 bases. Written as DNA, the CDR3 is TGTGCCAGCGGGCCCCGGGACAGACCTAATTCACCCCTCCACTTT. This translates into CASGPRDRPNSPLHF. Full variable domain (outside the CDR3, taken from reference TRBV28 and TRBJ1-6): DVKVTQSSRYLVKRTGEKVFLECVQDMDHENMFWYRQDPGLGLRLIYFSYDVKMKEKGDIPEGYSVSREKKERFSLILESASTNQTSMYLCASGPRDRPNSPLHFGNGTRLTVT.